This T cell receptor beta chain was retrieved from a study of cytomegalovirus exposure and HLA in healthy donors (dated by TCRdb to 2015 to 2018). About the investigation overall: The 700 or so repertoires of the first cohort and the approximately 130 validation repertoires were produced on the same platform, according to a later analysis. The aim of the study was to test whether cataloging public T cell receptors could identify signatures of past pathogen exposure. Besides the first cohort of under 700 subjects, a separate validation cohort made up of 120 different subjects was used. To predict cytomegalovirus infection status, the study combined high-throughput TCR immunosequencing, statistical association of individual TCRs with disease status, and machine learning.

The method was the immunoSEQ multiplex PCR assay. Regarding the original processing steps: To diagnose cytomegalovirus status from the catalog of TCR beta chain sequences, a statistical classification framework was built. Imported from immuneACCESS, the table was reduced by TCRdb to in-frame sequences with V and J called. These copies leave out some clones; in studies compared against another copy, an unresolved V gene accounts for under half, and the cause of the remainder is not known. That table furnishes V, J and clone size, whereas the DNA furnished D and trimming. In all, the sample holds some 110,000 clones, and about 91% of those were seen once. The ten top clones hold 1.5% to 2% of the sample. In the case of this clone: Its antigen is still unknown. One base away there is no much larger clone; base qualities are not given.

Trimming costs V 3 bases and J 2 bases, and their ends lie 14 bases apart. CDR1 and CDR2, per the germline V gene (reference sequence), are WNHNN and SYGVQD. Its CDR3 holds 16 amino acids, cysteine through phenylalanine. The read is trimmed to its CDR3 DNA, 48 bases read in frame from base 1. Donors formed part of the validation cohort, which comprised 120 subjects and was distinct from the first cohort of under 750 subjects. Broader findings and caveats from the paper: While some public TCRs were present in many individuals, most TCR sequences turned up only very rarely across donors. All 120 or so repertoires were used to score co-occurrence in the validation cohort in a later analysis, because that analysis had no HLA typing for the cohort. Cytomegalovirus status was reported to be diagnosed by the classifier with high specificity and sensitivity in both the original and validation cohorts. Of the cluster scores, around 95% were above 0 in a later analysis, which found that TCRs clustered in the first cohort also tended to co-occur in the approximately 130 validation repertoires. The authors suggested that the approach could potentially be generalized to other disease states and immunological phenotypes. A few of the identified cytomegalovirus-associated TCR beta chains were confirmed in vitro to be specific for cytomegalovirus antigens. In the study, 150 to 200 TCR beta chains were listed as associated with cytomegalovirus.

Sequences were obtained from PBMCs. The rearrangement combines TRBV10-1 with TRBJ1-5; TRBD1 is possibly the D segment (5 matching bases). This clonotype originated in a man younger than 30 in good health and CMV-seronegative. The nucleotides read TGCGCCAGCAGTGAAACTACAGGCGGTGGCAATCAGCCCCAGCATTTT. The encoded protein is CASSETTGGGNQPQHF.